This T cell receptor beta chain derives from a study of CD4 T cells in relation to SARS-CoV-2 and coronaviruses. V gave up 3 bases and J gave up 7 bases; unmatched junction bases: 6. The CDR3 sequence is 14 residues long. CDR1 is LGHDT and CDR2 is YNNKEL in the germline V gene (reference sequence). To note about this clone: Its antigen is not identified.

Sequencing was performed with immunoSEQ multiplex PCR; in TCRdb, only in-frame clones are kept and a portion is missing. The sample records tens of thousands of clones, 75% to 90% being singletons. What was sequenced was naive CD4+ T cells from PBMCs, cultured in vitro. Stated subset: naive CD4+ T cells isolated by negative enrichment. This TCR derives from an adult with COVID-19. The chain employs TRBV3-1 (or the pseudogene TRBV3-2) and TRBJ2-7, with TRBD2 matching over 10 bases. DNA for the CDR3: TGTGCCAGCAGCCATACCAAACTAGCGGGAGAGCAGTACTTC. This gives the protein CASSHTKLAGEQYF.